This is a list of T cell receptor beta chains from one sample in a study of blood T cell repertoires in COVID-19. Method: immunoSEQ multiplex PCR; TCRdb's copy keeps in-frame clones and lacks some. The top ten hold 0.9% to 1.1% of the sample, which has approximately 350,000 clones, more than 80% seen once. Material: PBMCs or T cells enriched from blood (not recorded which). These receptors all come from a man between 18 and 29 years old who had recovered from COVID-19. CDR3s include the opening cysteine and the closing phenylalanine or tryptophan. Each record gives: J gene, clone size, D gene, V gene, CDR3 protein, CDR3 DNA. A D gene is named only where the DNA matches it firmly. Expanded clones get a size class; other rows say once, few or many, or leave the size out.

TRBJ1-2	.	TRBD1	TRBV29-1	CSVPPGTGGNGYTF	TGCAGCGTTCCTCCCGGGACAGGGGGTAATGGCTACACCTTC
TRBJ1-4	.	.	TRBV7-9	CASSPTSGGGSEKLFF	TGTGCCAGCAGCCCTACGAGCGGGGGCGGCAGTGAAAAACTGTTTTTT
TRBJ1-2	.	.	TRBV2	CASCRTGSEGYTF	TGTGCCAGCTGCCGCACAGGGTCGGAGGGCTACACCTTC
TRBJ2-6	.	.	TRBV7-6	CASSPRTAGANVLTF	TGTGCCAGCAGCCCCCGGACAGCTGGGGCCAACGTCCTGACTTTC
TRBJ1-1	.	.	TRBV11-2	CASSLAEGNTEAFF	TGTGCCAGCAGCTTAGCCGAGGGTAACACTGAAGCTTTCTTT
TRBJ2-5	.	.	TRBV5-1	CASSFIGETQYF	TGCGCCAGCAGCTTCATCGGGGAGACCCAGTACTTC
TRBJ2-1	.	TRBD2	TRBV6-2/TRBV6-3	CASSYSRDGSGSDEQFF	TGTGCCAGCAGTTACTCTCGAGACGGTAGCGGGAGCGATGAGCAGTTCTTC
TRBJ2-1	.	TRBD2	TRBV4-3	CASSQGGVGSGIPYNEQFF	TGCGCCAGCAGCCAAGGGGGAGTAGGTAGCGGGATCCCCTACAATGAGCAGTTCTTC
TRBJ2-5	.	.	TRBV6-1	CASSELARDTLGETQYF	TGTGCCAGCAGTGAATTGGCACGGGACACACTGGGGGAGACCCAGTACTTC
TRBJ2-2	.	TRBD1	TRBV3-1/TRBV3-2	CASSLGTANTGELFF	TGTGCCAGCAGCCTCGGGACAGCGAACACCGGGGAGCTGTTTTTT
TRBJ2-4	.	TRBD1	TRBV4-1	CASSQTGAGIQYF	TGCGCCAGCAGCCAGACAGGGGCGGGCATTCAGTACTTC
TRBJ1-5	once	.	TRBV28	CASSFRYSNQPQHF	TGTGCCAGCAGTTTCAGATATAGCAATCAGCCCCAGCATTTT
TRBJ2-5	.	.	TRBV7-2	CASSLATRTIQETQYF	TGTGCCAGCAGCTTAGCTACCCGGACAATTCAAGAGACCCAGTACTTC
TRBJ2-1	.	.	TRBV7-3	CASSSGGTVLPYNEQFF	TGTGCCAGCAGCTCGGGAGGGACAGTCCTTCCCTACAATGAGCAGTTCTTC
TRBJ2-7	.	.	TRBV6-5	CASSYSLGGAYEQYF	TGTGCCAGCAGTTACTCGCTAGGGGGGGCCTACGAGCAGTACTTC
TRBJ1-1	.	.	TRBV11-3	CASSLVGGTEAFF	TGTGCCAGCAGCTTAGTGGGCGGGACTGAAGCTTTCTTT
TRBJ1-2	.	.	TRBV4-1	CASSHSPEGGVRDYGYTF	TGCGCCAGCAGCCACTCACCCGAAGGAGGGGTTAGGGACTATGGCTACACCTTC
TRBJ2-1	.	TRBD2	TRBV5-1	CASSLLAGSYNEQFF	TGCGCCAGCAGCCTACTAGCGGGATCCTACAATGAGCAGTTCTTC
TRBJ2-2	.	.	TRBV5-1	CASSFAQGRTGELFF	TGCGCCAGCAGCTTTGCACAGGGCCGGACCGGGGAGCTGTTTTTT
TRBJ1-2	.	TRBD1	TRBV7-9	CASSSPYRGGLYGYTF	TGTGCCAGCAGCAGCCCCTACAGGGGAGGCCTTTATGGCTACACCTTC
TRBJ2-2	.	TRBD1	TRBV29-1	CSVRPGTGGQVRSTGELFF	TGCAGCGTTAGGCCTGGGACAGGGGGACAAGTCAGGTCTACCGGGGAGCTGTTTTTT
TRBJ1-1	.	.	TRBV4-3	CASSHNRKLRETEAFF	TGCGCCAGCAGCCACAATCGCAAACTGAGGGAAACTGAAGCTTTCTTT
TRBJ1-4	.	TRBD1	TRBV4-3	CASSDPRTGNEKLFF	TGCGCCAGCAGCGACCCCCGGACAGGGAATGAAAAACTGTTTTTT
TRBJ2-3	.	TRBD2	TRBV29-1	CSAVGAGGRTDTQYF	TGCAGCGCCGTCGGAGCGGGGGGACGCACAGATACGCAGTATTTT
TRBJ1-5	once	TRBD1	TRBV28	CASSEGQALNQPQHF	TGTGCCAGCAGTGAGGGACAGGCACTTAATCAGCCCCAGCATTTT
TRBJ1-2	.	.	TRBV19	CASSPYPVTGYGYTF	TGTGCCAGTAGTCCGTACCCCGTAACCGGCTATGGCTACACCTTC
TRBJ2-1	.	TRBD2	TRBV7-9	CASSVRLAGNPEQFF	TGTGCCAGCAGCGTTCGACTAGCGGGGAACCCTGAGCAGTTCTTC
TRBJ1-1	.	.	TRBV7-9	CASSLSSSSTEAFF	TGTGCCAGCAGCTTATCTTCGTCGAGCACTGAAGCTTTCTTT
TRBJ2-1	.	TRBD2	TRBV13	CASSSPGTSGTNEQFF	TGTGCCAGCAGCTCACCCGGGACTAGCGGGACCAATGAGCAGTTCTTC
TRBJ2-7	.	TRBD1	TRBV6-5	CASSPRGPSEQYF	TGTGCCAGCAGTCCGAGGGGGCCGAGCGAGCAGTACTTC
TRBJ2-3	.	TRBD2	TRBV7-2	CASSLGAGGFTDTQYF	TGTGCCAGCAGCTTAGGAGCGGGGGGGTTCACAGATACGCAGTATTTT
TRBJ1-1	.	.	TRBV6-5	CASSYSIGGTEAFF	TGTGCCAGCAGTTACTCGATTGGCGGCACTGAAGCTTTCTTT
TRBJ2-5	.	TRBD2	TRBV6-1	CASSVSSGGALETQYF	TGTGCCAGCAGTGTTTCTAGCGGGGGGGCCCTGGAGACCCAGTACTTC
TRBJ1-1	.	TRBD1	TRBV3-1/TRBV3-2	CASSKPGQMNTEAFF	TGTGCCAGCAGCAAGCCGGGACAGATGAACACTGAAGCTTTCTTT